One and the same sample provided the 11 T cell receptor beta chains below, sequenced in a study of graft-versus-host responses after intestinal transplantation. Here immunoSEQ multiplex PCR was the method, and the copy in TCRdb shows in-frame clones only, minus some. The sample records tens of thousands of clones, 85% to 95% being singletons. Their antigen targets remain unknown. The sample here was unstimulated CD8+ T cells sorted from spleen or lymph node cells, taken before intestinal transplant. The receptors shown here come from a human donor who received an intestinal transplant.

The V call is TRBV23-1, the J call TRBJ2-7, with a weak D call TRBD2 (5 bases). TRBV23-1 is sorted into the ORF group, with uncertain function. The CDR3 totals 13 residues. The CDR3 loop reads CVLAPHGLYEQYF. The CDR3 DNA sequence: TGCGTTCTCGCCCCTCACGGACTCTACGAGCAGTACTTC.

The V gene is TRBV25-1, the J gene TRBJ2-5; the match to TRBD2 covers 12 bases. The CDR3 contains 15 residues. Trimming at V came to 5 bases and at J to 5 bases, leaving 6 bases not matched to a gene. CDR1 and CDR2 (germline): MGHDK, SYGVNS. As DNA, the CDR3 is TGTGCCAGCAGTCCCCTCCTAGCGGGGGGGGAGACCCAGTACTTC. This sequence encodes CASSPLLAGGETQYF.

V is TRBV27 and J is TRBJ1-1, with a possible D match to TRBD1 (5 bases). V gave up 7 bases and J gave up 0 bases, with 9 bases separating them. Germline CDR1 MNHEY, CDR2 SMNVEV (reference sequence). The CDR3 has 13 amino acids. The CDR3 protein is CASKTGMNTEAFF. CDR3 coding DNA: TGTGCCAGCAAAACAGGTATGAACACTGAAGCTTTCTTT.

The chain joins TRBV28 to TRBJ1-1; 10 nucleotides line up with TRBD1. Germline lookup yields CDR1 MDHEN and CDR2 SYDVKM. With V trimmed by 4 bases and J by 0 bases, 11 bases remained unmatched. This CDR3 comprises 18 residues. CDR3 in DNA: TGTGCCAGCAGTTGGGCAGGACAGGGGGGAGACATGAACACTGAAGCTTTCTTT. Its translation: CASSWAGQGGDMNTEAFF.

This sequence joins TRBV27 and TRBJ2-7, with D possibly matching TRBD1 (6 bases). V was shortened by 6 bases and J by 1 base, with 13 bases between the two germline ends. CDR3 size: 14 residues. Germline lookup yields CDR1 MNHEY and CDR2 SMNVEV (reference sequence). CDR3 DNA sequence: TGTGCCAGCAGCGTCACCACAGGGTCCTACGAGCAGTACTTC. Its protein is CASSVTTGSYEQYF.

The V call is TRBV28, the J call TRBJ1-5; D remains unclear. The germline CDR1 and CDR2 sequences are MDHEN and SYDVKM. Between the trimmed V and J ends, which lost 1 base and 6 bases, there was a span of 13 bases. The CDR3 is made up of 15 amino acids. The CDR3 DNA sequence: TGTGCCAGCAGTTTATTAGCCACTTCCGGTCAGCCCCAGCATTTT. This codes for CASSLLATSGQPQHF.

The chain couples TRBV7-6 to TRBJ2-1; D possibly matches TRBD1 or TRBD2 (5 bases each). In germline, CDR1 is SGHVS, CDR2 FNYEAQ. The V gene lost 5 bases and the J gene lost 6 bases, with 14 bases spanning the gap. The CDR3 loop spans 14 amino acids. Here the CDR3 DNA reads TGTGCCAGCAGCATGACGGGGCAGCTCAATGAGCAGTTCTTC. This gives the protein CASSMTGQLNEQFF. Full variable domain (outside the CDR3, taken from reference TRBV7-6 and TRBJ2-1): GAGVSQSPRYKVTKRGQDVALRCDPISGHVSLYWYRQALGQGPEFLTYFNYEAQQDKSGLPNDRFSAERPEGSISTLTIQRTEQRDSAMYRCASSMTGQLNEQFFGPGTRLTVL.

The chain joins TRBV7-9 to TRBJ2-2, with TRBD2 matching 11 bases. This CDR3 is built from 16 residues. From germline, CDR1 is SEHNR and CDR2 FQNEAQ (reference sequence). The trim removed 1 base at V and 5 bases at J, leaving 3 bases unmatched. The CDR3: CASSLVLAGETGELFF. CDR3 in DNA: TGTGCCAGCAGCTTAGTACTAGCGGGAGAAACCGGGGAGCTGTTTTTT.

V is TRBV19 and J is TRBJ1-5; 10 positions agree with TRBD1. This CDR3 has 17 amino acids. The V gene's germline CDR1 is LNHDA and CDR2 SQIVND (reference sequence). With V trimmed by 3 bases and J by 6 bases, 11 bases remained unmatched. CDR3 nucleotide sequence: TGTGCCAGTAGTATTTGGTTTACGGGACAGGGGATTCAGCCCCAGCATTTT. Translating gives CASSIWFTGQGIQPQHF.

The chain employs TRBV2 and TRBJ2-6; possible D gene TRBD1, 5 bases. The CDR3 is 19 amino acids. The germline CDR1 and CDR2 sequences are SNHLY and FYNNEI. V was cut by 5 bases and J by 0 bases, with 20 bases left in between. The DNA of the CDR3 is TGTGCCAGCAGTATTTATGGACACCGTACCTTCTCTGGGGCCAACGTCCTGACTTTC. Protein: CASSIYGHRTFSGANVLTF. Full variable domain (rest looked up from reference TRBV2 and TRBJ2-6): EPEVTQTPSHQVTQMGQEVILRCVPISNHLYFYWYRQILGQKVEFLVSFYNNEISEKSEIFDDQFSVERPDGSNFTLKIRSTKLEDSAMYFCASSIYGHRTFSGANVLTFGAGSRLTVL.

In its sample, this clone was seen once. The chain recombines TRBV27 with TRBJ2-5; perhaps TRBD1 as D (6 bases). Germline lookup yields CDR1 MNHEY and CDR2 SMNVEV (reference sequence). The V and J ends lost 3 bases and 5 bases respectively, with 10 bases between them. The CDR3 contains 13 residues. The CDR3 DNA reads TGTGCCAGCAGTTTCACAGGGAGCGAGACCCAGTACTTC. It yields the protein CASSFTGSETQYF.